These 20 T cell receptor beta chains share one sample of origin, sequenced in a study of T cells in Graves' hyperthyroidism and ophthalmopathy. What was amplified from RNA transcripts were TCR beta CDR3 regions. Initially, a first-round RT-PCR of the TCR CDR3 employed the HTBI primer set. One entry per CDR3 protein results from TCRdb running MiXCR on the multiplex PCR reads. The sample lists 300,000 to 400,000 distinct CDR3 sequences; around 14% were seen once. The sample comprised blood. The receptor set was obtained from a woman aged 25-40 years with Graves' hyperthyroidism.

This chain connects TRBV12-3 or TRBV12-4 to TRBJ2-2, with TRBD1 identical over 9 bases. V shed 3 bases and J 6 bases; nucleotides not matched to a gene: 2. This CDR3 contains 14 residues. The CDR3 DNA reads as TGTGCCAGCAGTTTTGGGACAGGGCCCGGGGAGCTGTTTTTT. Its protein product is CASSFGTGPGELFF.

There are many counts of this clonotype. The chain couples TRBV28 to TRBJ1-5, with unresolved D. This CDR3 is built from 14 residues. Trimming took off 4 bases at V and 3 bases at J, with 10 bases between the two ends. Germline V gene data show CDR1 as MDHEN and CDR2 as SYDVKM. The CDR3 loop is CASSWLGDNQPQHF. For the CDR3, the DNA is TGTGCCAGCAGTTGGTTAGGTGACAATCAGCCCCAGCATTTT.

At least ten counts were recorded for this clonotype. The chain has TRBV28 and TRBJ2-5; D might be TRBD2 (6 bases). The CDR3 extends over 12 amino acids. Between the trimmed V and J ends, which lost 7 bases and 5 bases, there was a span of 11 bases. From germline, CDR1 is MDHEN and CDR2 SYDVKM. CDR3 protein: CASTLRGETQYF. For the CDR3, the DNA is TGTGCCAGCACCCTCCGGGGGGAGACCCAGTACTTC. The full variable domain, its missing parts supplied by reference TRBV28 and TRBJ2-5, is DVKVTQSSRYLVKRTGEKVFLECVQDMDHENMFWYRQDPGLGLRLIYFSYDVKMKEKGDIPEGYSVSREKKERFSLILESASTNQTSMYLCASTLRGETQYFGPGTRLLVL.

This clonotype was observed a few times. This chain connects TRBV20-1 to TRBJ2-6; D is undetermined. Trimming removed 8 bases at V and 0 bases at J, with 8 bases between. The CDR3 sequence is 13 residues long. Per germline, CDR1 DFQATT and CDR2 SNEGSKA (reference sequence). CDR3 coding DNA: TGCAGTTCCTTACTCTCTGGGGCCAACGTCCTGACTTTC. Translation gives CSSLLSGANVLTF.

This clonotype has ten or more counts. The chain uses TRBV7-9 and TRBJ2-7; D possibly matches TRBD1 or TRBD2 (5 bases each). Between the trimmed V and J ends, which lost 5 bases and 3 bases, there was a span of 17 bases. This CDR3 has 15 residues. CDR1 is SEHNR, CDR2 FQNEAQ, per germline (reference sequence). CDR3 protein: CASSNEGPGGYEQYF. DNA of the CDR3: TGTGCCAGCAGCAACGAAGGCCCTGGGGGCTACGAGCAGTACTTC.

The chain links TRBV15 to TRBJ1-2; D gene unclear. Trimming pared 0 bases from V and 5 bases from J, leaving 4 bases between. Germline values: CDR1 LNHNV, CDR2 YYDKDF (reference sequence). This CDR3 spans 12 amino acids. CDR3 sequence reads: CATSRDQYGYTF. CDR3 DNA sequence: TGTGCCACCAGCAGAGATCAGTATGGCTACACCTTC.

This clonotype was counted ten times or more. The V gene is TRBV28, the J gene TRBJ1-5; D might be TRBD1 (5 bases). This CDR3 region has 12 residues. V lost 7 bases and J 5 bases, leaving 9 bases between the germline ends. CDR1 and CDR2 from the germline V gene are MDHEN and SYDVKM. Here the CDR3 reads CASTREDQPQHF. The CDR3 coding sequence is TGTGCCAGCACCAGGGAGGATCAGCCCCAGCATTTT.

This clonotype occurred many times. V is TRBV28 and J is TRBJ2-3, with D possibly matching TRBD2 (6 bases). CDR3 size: 16 residues. V dropped 4 bases and J dropped 5 bases, with 19 bases sitting between them. The germline V gene encodes CDR1 MDHEN and CDR2 SYDVKM. CDR3 residues: CASSSIAEKVQDTQYF. DNA of the CDR3: TGTGCCAGCAGTTCCATAGCGGAAAAAGTCCAAGATACGCAGTATTTT.

This clonotype has a count of ten or more. The chain employs TRBV20-1 and TRBJ2-1; no clear D gene. Per the germline V gene, CDR1 is DFQATT and CDR2 is SNEGSKA (reference sequence). V dropped 0 bases and J dropped 6 bases, with 12 bases sitting between them. The CDR3 has 14 residues. The CDR3 nucleotides are TGCAGTGCTAGAGATAGACCCAGCCCCAATGAGCAGTTCTTC. Protein: CSARDRPSPNEQFF.

V usage is TRBV5-4 and J usage is TRBJ2-3; 8 bases line up with TRBD2. The CDR3 runs 16 residues. Germline loops: CDR1 SGHNT, CDR2 YYREEE (reference sequence). The J segment lost 2 bases and the V segment lost 0 bases, leaving 5 bases of the junction unmatched. The CDR3 spells CASSLGDSGTTDTQYF. Written as DNA, the CDR3 is TGTGCCAGCAGCTTGGGGGATAGCGGGACCACAGATACGCAGTATTTT.

The V gene is TRBV10-3, the J gene TRBJ2-2; no definite D call. V was cut by 8 bases and J by 1 base, with 5 bases left in between. The germline V gene has CDR1 ENHRY and CDR2 SYGVKD. The CDR3 has 12 residues. CDR3 DNA sequence: TGTGCCATCTCGGGGAACACCGGGGAGCTGTTTTTT. Encoded protein: CAISGNTGELFF.

The chain links TRBV28 to TRBJ2-3; 8 bases agree with TRBD1. The CDR3 contains 17 residues. Germline values: CDR1 MDHEN, CDR2 SYDVKM. The J segment lost 9 bases and the V segment lost 2 bases, leaving 16 bases of the junction unmatched. The CDR3 DNA reads as TGTGCCAGCAGTTTAACCCCTCCGGACAGGGCTGGGGCCACGCAGTATTTT. As protein: CASSLTPPDRAGATQYF.

This clonotype was found a few times. This chain links TRBV19 with TRBJ2-1, with D possibly being TRBD2 (5 bases). Between the trimmed V and J ends, which lost 5 bases and 3 bases, there was a span of 14 bases. Germline values: CDR1 LNHDA, CDR2 SQIVND (reference sequence). This CDR3 has 15 amino acids. The CDR3 DNA follows: TGTGCCAGTAGTCCCCGTGGGAGCGTCTACAATGAGCAGTTCTTC. Translation: CASSPRGSVYNEQFF.

This chain connects TRBV13 to TRBJ1-2, with 10 bases that match TRBD1. Germline values: CDR1 PRHDT, CDR2 FYEKMQ (reference sequence). CDR3 length equals 16 residues. V gave up 3 bases and J gave up 5 bases; unmatched junction bases: 9. In DNA form, the CDR3 reads TGTGCCAGCAGCTTGGGAACCGGGACAGGGGTATATGGCTACACCTTC. Amino acids: CASSLGTGTGVYGYTF.

The table lists this clonotype with many counts. This chain uses TRBV20-1 with TRBJ1-2, with TRBD1 identical over 7 bases. The CDR3 is 13 amino acids. Germline trimming cut 6 bases from V and 8 bases from J; bases unmatched to any gene: 12. Germline V CDR1 and CDR2: DFQATT, SNEGSKA (reference sequence). The CDR3 sequence is CSAGTVSIEGYTF. CDR3 sequence (DNA): TGCAGTGCGGGGACAGTGAGTATAGAAGGCTACACCTTC.

This clonotype has more than one count but fewer than ten. The chain uses TRBV10-3 and TRBJ1-2; D is perhaps TRBD1 (5 bases). V was clipped by 4 bases and J by 4 bases, with 19 bases between them. Germline V lookup: CDR1 ENHRY, CDR2 SYGVKD. The CDR3 covers 16 residues. Here the CDR3 DNA reads TGTGCCATCAGTGCAAGTGGGGGGTCAGGGAGCTATGGCTACACCTTC. Its translation is CAISASGGSGSYGYTF.

Points on this clonotype: Being one base from a much bigger clone, this may be a read error. This rearrangement joins TRBV20-1 to TRBJ2-5; D gene uncertain. The CDR3 contains 15 residues. Per the germline V gene, CDR1 is DFQATT and CDR2 is SNEGSKA (reference sequence). The chain's CDR3 is CSARGDSWFLETQYF. CDR3 coding DNA: TGCAGTGCCAGAGGAGACTCATGGTTCTTGGAGACCCAGTACTTC.

In its sample, this clonotype was seen many times. The chain uses TRBV28 and TRBJ2-3; TRBD2 aligns across 9 bases. V trimming: 4 bases; J trimming: 6 bases; junction bases outside the gene matches: 8. Germline V CDR1 and CDR2: MDHEN, SYDVKM. The CDR3 covers 15 residues. The CDR3 nucleotides read TGTGCCAGCAGTTACCCGCGGGAGGGCCGGGATACGCAGTATTTT. Its protein is CASSYPREGRDTQYF.

Ten or more counts support this clonotype. V is TRBV25-1 and J is TRBJ1-4, with 8 positions matching TRBD1. Unmatched junction bases numbered 2, after V lost 2 bases and J lost 6 bases. Germline values: CDR1 MGHDK, CDR2 SYGVNS. The CDR3 is made up of 14 amino acids. The CDR3 DNA is TGTGCCAGCAGTGAACAGGGGGCGTATGAAAAACTGTTTTTT. This encodes CASSEQGAYEKLFF.

This clonotype was recorded many times. The CDR3 DNA reads TGTGCCAGCAGCGTGGGTCAGTCAGGGTCGGAAGAGACCCAGTACTTC. It is translated as CASSVGQSGSEETQYF. The V call is TRBV11-2, the J call TRBJ2-5; D may be TRBD1 (5 bases). This CDR3 spans 16 amino acids. In germline, CDR1 is SGHAT, CDR2 FQNNGV. The V gene lost 5 bases and the J gene lost 3 bases, with 19 bases spanning the gap. The whole variable domain, remainder taken from reference TRBV11-2 and TRBJ2-5, is EAGVAQSPRYKIIEKRQSVAFWCNPISGHATLYWYQQILGQGPKLLIQFQNNGVVDDSQLPKDRFSAERLKGVDSTLKIQPAKLEDSAVYLCASSVGQSGSEETQYFGPGTRLLVL.